The rows below give T cell receptor beta chains drawn from one sample of a study of vaccination effects on CD4 cells after COVID-19. The antigens of these receptors remain unknown. Sequenced by immunoSEQ multiplex PCR; TCRdb stores in-frame clones only, minus some. The sample includes about 64,000 clones, 60% to 80% of them seen just once. Specimen: CD4+ T cells from PBMCs cultured with HCoV-OC43 spike peptides, collected after COVID-19 vaccination. The receptor source for this set is a human donor who received a COVID-19 vaccine. The CDR3 runs from the conserved cysteine through the conserved F or W. The order of the fields is clone size, J gene, V gene, D gene, CDR3 DNA, CDR3 protein. D genes are given only for firm matches. Expanded clones get a size class; other rows say once, few or many, or leave the size out.

>medium-sized|TRBJ1-3|TRBV3-1/TRBV3-2|NA
TGTGCCAGCAGCCAAGACAGCTCTGGAAACACCATATATTTT
CASSQDSSGNTIYF
>once|TRBJ1-3|TRBV7-8|NA
TGTGCCAGCAGCCCAGGATATCGAGGGAAAAGAGGAAACACCATATATTTT
CASSPGYRGKRGNTIYF
>NA|TRBJ1-2|TRBV5-4|NA
TGTGCCAGCAGCAAAGAGGGGGGCTATGGCTACACCTTC
CASSKEGGYGYTF
>NA|TRBJ1-4|TRBV29-1|NA
TGCAGCGGGCGACGGACTAATGAAAAACTGTTTTTT
CSGRRTNEKLFF
>NA|TRBJ1-2|TRBV27|TRBD1
TGTGCCAGCAGGCGCGTTTCAGGGGGCTATGGCTACACCTTC
CASRRVSGGYGYTF
>once|TRBJ1-6|TRBV4-1|TRBD1
TGCGCCAGCAGCCAAAGGACAGGCGGCCTTAATTCACCCCTCCACTTT
CASSQRTGGLNSPLHF
>few|TRBJ2-1|TRBV30|NA
TGTGCCTGGAAGGGCAGGAGTCCGATCAATGAGCAGTTCTTC
CAWKGRSPINEQFF
>NA|TRBJ1-1|TRBV19|NA
TGTGCCAGTAGTATCCGACAGATGAACACTGAAGCTTTCTTT
CASSIRQMNTEAFF
>NA|TRBJ2-3|TRBV5-1|TRBD2
TGCGCCAGCAGCTTGGAGCGGGGGGGGGATACGCAGTATTTT
CASSLERGGDTQYF
>NA|TRBJ1-1|TRBV12-3/TRBV12-4|NA
TGTGCCAGCAGTTTCCGAACCGGGACGGTGGCTTTCTTT
CASSFRTGTVAFF
>NA|TRBJ2-3|TRBV29-1|TRBD1
TGCAGCATTACCTTACAGGGGGCAGATACGCAGTATTTT
CSITLQGADTQYF
>NA|TRBJ2-5|TRBV29-1|TRBD1
TGCAGCGGGGGGACAGGGACGGAGACCCAGTACTTC
CSGGTGTETQYF
>NA|TRBJ1-6|TRBV6-5|NA
TGTGCCAGCAGTTCGAGGGAAGTGATGGATTATTCACCCCTCCACTTT
CASSSREVMDYSPLHF
>once|TRBJ2-3|TRBV7-9|TRBD2
TGTGCCAGCAGCTCCGGGACTAGCGGGGGGAGCACAGATACGCAGTATTTT
CASSSGTSGGSTDTQYF
>NA|TRBJ1-1|TRBV30|NA
TGTGCCTGGAGTTGGGAGACGGGGGGAAGGACTGAAGCTTTCTTT
CAWSWETGGRTEAFF
>NA|TRBJ2-1|TRBV7-9|TRBD1
TGTGCCAGCAGCTTCCCGGGACAGGGGGTCGGTGAGCAGTTCTTC
CASSFPGQGVGEQFF
>NA|TRBJ1-3|TRBV9|NA
TGTGCCAGCAGCGTAGAGTTGCAGGGCGCGGGAAACACCATATATTTT
CASSVELQGAGNTIYF
>few|TRBJ1-1|TRBV2|NA
TGTGCCAGCGAAAGGGGTGTGAACACTGAAGCTTTCTTT
CASERGVNTEAFF
>NA|TRBJ1-1|TRBV25-1|NA
TGTGCCAGCAGCGAGATCGGGAACACTGAAGCTTTCTTT
CASSEIGNTEAFF
>NA|TRBJ2-5|TRBV24-1|TRBD1
TGTGCCACGCAAGGGACAGGAGAACTCCAAGAGACCCAGTACTTC
CATQGTGELQETQYF
>NA|TRBJ2-1|TRBV7-3|TRBD2
TGTGCCAGCAGCTTGGGACTAGCGGGGGGGAATGAGCAGTTCTTC
CASSLGLAGGNEQFF
>NA|TRBJ1-2|TRBV18|NA
TGTGCCAGCTCACCCACCAGGGTTAATGGCTACACCTTC
CASSPTRVNGYTF
>NA|TRBJ2-1|TRBV3-1/TRBV3-2|NA
TGTGCCAGCAGCCAAGCGGCCGGGACCTATCAGAATGAGCAGTTCTTC
CASSQAAGTYQNEQFF
>NA|TRBJ1-5|TRBV7-2|NA
TGTGCCAGCAGCTCAGTCCGGGGGGGACTCTTGTGGCCCCAGCATTTT
CASSSVRGGLLWPQHF
>NA|TRBJ2-5|TRBV28|TRBD1
TGTGCCAGCAGCAGACAGGGGGCGGACGAGACCCAGTACTTC
CASSRQGADETQYF
>NA|TRBJ2-1|TRBV27|NA
TGTGCCAGCAGTTTAGCCGGTGAGCAGTTCTTC
CASSLAGEQFF
>NA|TRBJ1-1|TRBV6-1|TRBD1
TGTGCCAGCAGTGAAATGGGGACAGGGGACACTGAAGCTTTCTTT
CASSEMGTGDTEAFF
>NA|TRBJ1-5|TRBV10-2|NA
TGCGCCAGCAGTGAGATAGCCGGTACCCAGCCCCAGCATTTT
CASSEIAGTQPQHF
>NA|TRBJ2-3|TRBV20-1|TRBD1
TGCAGTGCTAGTCCGTCAGGGGGTTTCTCAGATACGCAGTATTTT
CSASPSGGFSDTQYF
>few|TRBJ1-6|TRBV3-1/TRBV3-2|NA
TGTGCCAGCAGCCAAGCAGGTCTGAATTCACCCCTCCACTTT
CASSQAGLNSPLHF
>NA|TRBJ2-3|TRBV12-3/TRBV12-4|TRBD1
TGTGCCAGCAGTGAAGGGACAGGAGATACGCAGTATTTT
CASSEGTGDTQYF
>NA|TRBJ2-4|TRBV7-3|NA
TGTGCCAGCAGCTCACCCCCCAAAGGGACAGCCAAAAACATTCAGTACTTC
CASSSPPKGTAKNIQYF
>NA|TRBJ2-3|TRBV11-2|NA
TGTGCCAGCAGCCCACCGGGACCTTACACAGATACGCAGTATTTT
CASSPPGPYTDTQYF
>few|TRBJ1-5|TRBV5-6|NA
TGTGCCAGCAGCTCGACATCTTATAGCAATCAGCCCCAGCATTTT
CASSSTSYSNQPQHF
>once|TRBJ1-5|TRBV2|NA
TGTGCCAGCAGCCCTGGGGCGAGGGGCAATCAGCCCCAGCATTTT
CASSPGARGNQPQHF
>NA|TRBJ1-2|TRBV7-8|TRBD1
TGTGCCAGCAGCTCGAAATTAACAGGGGACTATGGCTACACCTTC
CASSSKLTGDYGYTF
>NA|TRBJ2-5|TRBV7-2|NA
TGTGCCAGCAGCTTGATAGTCGAAGAGACCCAGTACTTC
CASSLIVEETQYF
>NA|TRBJ2-3|TRBV12-1|NA
TGTGCCAGCAGCTCTCTCCCGGACAGGGGAGGTACAGATACGCAGTATTTT
CASSSLPDRGGTDTQYF
>NA|TRBJ2-1|TRBV19|NA
TGTGCCAGTAGTGCCCGCTACAATGAGCAGTTCTTC
CASSARYNEQFF
>NA|TRBJ2-1|TRBV24-1|NA
TGTGCCACCAGTGACTCGACAGTCAATGAGCAGTTCTTC
CATSDSTVNEQFF
>NA|TRBJ1-1|TRBV10-2|NA
TGCGCCAGCAGGATAGACATGTCCCCTGAAGCTTTCTTT
CASRIDMSPEAFF
>once|TRBJ1-5|TRBV20-1|NA
TGCAGTGCTAGCGGGCGACAGCCCCAGCATTTT
CSASGRQPQHF
>NA|TRBJ1-5|TRBV24-1|TRBD1
TGTGCCACCAGTGACTCCGGGACAGGGAATCAGCCCCAGCATTTT
CATSDSGTGNQPQHF
>once|TRBJ1-6|TRBV6-5|TRBD1
TGTGCCAGCAGGCCGGACAGGGCTAATTCACCCCTCCACTTT
CASRPDRANSPLHF